The 20 T cell receptor beta chains reported below all come from one sample, sequenced in a study of blood T cell repertoires in COVID-19. Assay: immunoSEQ multiplex PCR; the TCRdb copy retains only in-frame clones and omits some. Of tens of thousands of clones in the sample, over 75% are singletons; the top ten hold more than 13%. The specimen sequenced was peripheral blood. The receptors stem from a human donor in a cohort sampled during active COVID-19.

J is TRBJ1-2 and V is TRBV6-1, with 7 bases lining up with TRBD1. The CDR3 sequence is 14 residues long. J gave up 4 bases and V 2 bases, and 4 bases lay outside the gene matches. Germline-derived CDR1 and CDR2 are MNHNS and SASEGT. The DNA for the CDR3 is TGTGCCAGCAGTGAAATGGGACAGCTCTATGGCTACACCTTC. As protein: CASSEMGQLYGYTF.

The J gene is TRBJ2-2, the V gene TRBV5-6; 7 bases agree with TRBD1. Germline-derived CDR1 and CDR2 are SGHDT and YYEEEE. This CDR3 has 16 amino acids. Trimming cost V 4 bases and J 1 base; bases outside gene matches: 7. CDR3 coding DNA: TGTGCCAGCAGCGGGTACCGGACAGGGAACACCGGGGAGCTGTTTTTT. It yields the protein CASSGYRTGNTGELFF.

The chain uses TRBV20-1 and TRBJ2-5; no reliable D call. The ends were cut back, 3 bases at V and 5 bases at J, with 7 bases in the middle. Per germline, CDR1 DFQATT and CDR2 SNEGSKA (reference sequence). The CDR3 runs 11 residues. The CDR3 loop reads CSASSEETQYF. The CDR3 nucleotides read TGCAGTGCTAGTAGTGAGGAGACCCAGTACTTC.

The chain has TRBV6-5 and TRBJ2-1; 12 bases agree with TRBD1. The CDR3 spans 15 residues. V shed 6 bases and J 8 bases; nucleotides not matched to a gene: 8. From germline, CDR1 is MNHEY and CDR2 SVGAGI. The CDR3 loop is CASSGGQGASDEQFF. In DNA form, the CDR3 reads TGTGCCAGCAGCGGGGGACAGGGGGCTTCAGATGAGCAGTTCTTC.

The chain has TRBV6-5 and TRBJ2-5, with D possibly being TRBD1 (6 bases). Germline values: CDR1 MNHEY, CDR2 SVGAGI. The CDR3 runs 14 residues. The V and J ends lost 4 bases and 1 base respectively, with 10 bases between them. The CDR3 is CASSWGTLQETQYF. Written as DNA, the CDR3 is TGTGCCAGCAGTTGGGGGACACTCCAAGAGACCCAGTACTTC.

This sequence joins TRBV11-2 and TRBJ2-7; 14 bases map to TRBD2. The germline CDR1 and CDR2 sequences are SGHAT and FQNNGV. The CDR3 is 14 amino acids. The V and J ends lost 3 bases and 6 bases, in that order; junction bases with no gene match: 1. This CDR3 is CASSLGLAGAEQYF. In DNA form, the CDR3 reads TGTGCCAGCAGCTTGGGACTAGCGGGAGCCGAGCAGTACTTC.

This sequence joins TRBV24-1 and TRBJ2-5; D is undetermined. CDR3 length equals 13 residues. V was cut by 1 base and J by 1 base, with 3 bases left in between. Germline CDR1 and CDR2: KGHDR and SFDVKD. DNA for the CDR3: TGTGCCACCAGTGATTTACTCCAAGAGACCCAGTACTTC. The encoded protein is CATSDLLQETQYF.

The genes are TRBV10-3 and TRBJ1-1; 8 bases are a match to TRBD1. V dropped 6 bases and J dropped 1; count of bases not matched to a gene: 4. Germline assignment: CDR1 ENHRY and CDR2 SYGVKD. The length of the CDR3 is 14 residues. CDR3 bases: TGTGCCATCAGCCCGGACAGGGAGAACACTGAAGCTTTCTTT. Its protein product is CAISPDRENTEAFF.

This sequence joins TRBV6-5 and TRBJ2-7, with 8 bases that match TRBD1. With 6 bases clipped from V and 2 bases from J, the junction kept 6 bases outside the gene matches. The CDR3 has 14 residues. CDR1 MNHEY and CDR2 SVGAGI come from the germline V gene. The CDR3 is CASRRGQVAYEQYF. In DNA, the CDR3 is TGTGCCAGCAGACGGGGACAGGTGGCCTACGAGCAGTACTTC.

In the case of this clone: The identical CDR3 is also encoded by other nucleotide sequences in the sample. CDR3 loop: CASSISVNTEAFF. The CDR3, as DNA: TGTGCCAGTAGTATATCTGTGAACACTGAAGCTTTCTTT. This chain joins TRBV19 and TRBJ1-1; no reliable D call. CDR1 LNHDA and CDR2 SQIVND come from the germline V gene (reference sequence). This CDR3 has 13 residues. V shed 2 bases and J shed 0 bases, with 4 bases lying between them.

In its sample, this clone was seen a few times. The chain links TRBV10-3 to TRBJ1-3; 7 nucleotides align to TRBD1. Germline loops: CDR1 ENHRY, CDR2 SYGVKD. V shed 6 bases, J shed 0 bases, and the junction held 2 bases outside the gene matches. The CDR3 is 14 amino acids. The CDR3 region is CAIRQGNSGNTIYF. The CDR3 coding sequence is TGTGCCATCAGACAGGGGAACTCTGGAAACACCATATATTTT.

The chain uses TRBV11-2 and TRBJ1-1, with D unresolved. CDR1 and CDR2 (germline): SGHAT, FQNNGV. The CDR3 sequence is 15 residues long. The V and J ends lost 2 bases and 1 base respectively, with 11 bases between them. CDR3 bases: TGTGCCAGCAGCTTATCGACCTCGGGGAACACTGAAGCTTTCTTT. Its translation is CASSLSTSGNTEAFF.

This rearrangement joins TRBV30 to TRBJ2-1, with TRBD1 matching over 9 bases. Germline V gene lookup returns CDR1 GTSNPN and CDR2 SVGIG (reference sequence). After removal of 3 bases from V and 13 bases from J, the junction contained 13 bases not matched to a gene. The CDR3 is made up of 14 amino acids. The CDR3 coding sequence is TGTGCCTGGAGCGACCCCCCGAGGACAGGGGAACAGTTCTTC. This sequence encodes CAWSDPPRTGEQFF.

This clone was detected once. The chain links TRBV30 to TRBJ1-3; no clear D gene. The germline gives CDR1 GTSNPN, CDR2 SVGIG (reference sequence). The CDR3 is 13 residues long. Trimming left V 2 bases short and J 4 bases short, with 9 bases between. The CDR3 protein is CAWSRLAGNTIYF. The CDR3 region has the DNA TGTGCCTGGAGTAGGTTAGCGGGAAACACCATATATTTT.

In its sample, this clone was seen once. The chain joins TRBV11-3 to TRBJ2-1; TRBD2 agrees at 12 bases. CDR1 is SGHNT and CDR2 is YENEEA in the germline V gene. The CDR3 is 16 amino acids. The J segment lost 2 bases and the V segment lost 5 bases, leaving 4 bases of the junction unmatched. In nucleotides, the CDR3 is TGTGCCAGCAGCCCGCGGACTAGCGGGACCTACAATGAGCAGTTCTTC. Its protein is CASSPRTSGTYNEQFF.

The chain has TRBV28 and TRBJ1-3; D perhaps matches TRBD1 (5 bases). The CDR3 runs 17 residues. Germline V gene lookup returns CDR1 MDHEN and CDR2 SYDVKM. V shed 3 bases and J shed 0 bases, with 15 bases lying between them. DNA for the CDR3: TGTGCCAGCAGTTTCGCCTGGGACTCCTACTCTGGAAACACCATATATTTT. Its translation is CASSFAWDSYSGNTIYF.

The CDR3: CASSWTGWNSPLHF. In DNA, the CDR3 is TGTGCCAGCAGTTGGACAGGGTGGAATTCACCCCTCCACTTT. The V and J genes are TRBV2 and TRBJ1-6, with 8 bases identical to TRBD1. V was pared by 5 bases and J by 7 bases, with 4 bases of the junction left unmatched. The CDR3 consists of 14 residues. The V gene's germline CDR1 is SNHLY and CDR2 FYNNEI.

The CDR3 DNA reads as TGTGCCTGGAGAGGGAGCTCCTATAATTCACCCCTCCACTTT. Encoded protein: CAWRGSSYNSPLHF. J is TRBJ1-6 and V is TRBV30; no clear D gene. The V end lost 3 bases, the J end lost 0 bases, and 6 bases lay between the germline ends. CDR3 length: 14 residues. Germline CDR1 reads GTSNPN; CDR2 reads SVGIG (reference sequence).

Note on this clone: Mismatch with germline at one junction end may stem from a read error. The rearrangement uses TRBV27 and TRBJ2-7; TRBD1 agrees at 7 bases. Looked up from germline, CDR1 is MNHEY and CDR2 is SMNVEV (reference sequence). The CDR3 runs 17 residues. The CDR3 sequence: CASSLQPPRTGSHEQYF. CDR3 bases: TGTGCCAGCAGTCTCCAACCCCCCAGGACAGGCTCCCACGAGCAGTACTTC.

This chain uses TRBV2 with TRBJ2-2, with 7 bases identical to TRBD2. The CDR3 has 15 residues. Unmatched junction bases numbered 5, after V lost 4 bases and J lost 3 bases. Germline V gene data show CDR1 as SNHLY and CDR2 as FYNNEI. In nucleotides, the CDR3 is TGTGCCAGCAGTGTGGGGGGGAGAGACACCGGGGAGCTGTTTTTT. The encoded protein is CASSVGGRDTGELFF.